This T cell receptor beta chain was identified in a study of shared clonotypes between healthy human individuals. V was pared by 5 bases and J by 5 bases, with 17 bases between. The CDR3 is 15 amino acids. Germline lookup yields CDR1 MGHDK and CDR2 SYGVNS. The study, taken as a whole, reports: A few donors had around 5.5% of their naive CD4 clonotypes in common. Naive subsets tended to show greater estimated richness than memory subsets.

Concerning this clone: Its antigen is not identified.

Authors' data handling: Junction-only sequences without quality scores were provided by ImmunoSEQ, so filtering was different. Here immunoSEQ multiplex PCR was the method, and the copy in TCRdb shows in-frame clones only, minus some. V and J calls and clone size follow that table, whereas D and trimming were derived from the DNA. The sample includes 1 million to 1.3 million clones, approximately 78% of them seen just once. The specimen sequenced was memory CD4+ T cells from PBMCs. Indicated subset: CD45RA-negative fraction. This TCR came from a man aged 18 to 35 in good health. Some clones in this sample may be carry-over from other donors' samples. The chain uses TRBV25-1 and TRBJ2-3, with TRBD1 as a possible D gene (6 bases). The CDR3 sequence: CASSRAQGMGDTQYF. The CDR3, as DNA: TGTGCCAGCAGTCGAGCGCAGGGGATGGGAGATACGCAGTATTTT.